The clone carrying this T cell receptor (beta chain) has a handful of counts. This sample is drawn from a study of blood T cell repertoires in COVID-19. Study-wide background: PBMCs, B-cell-depleted T cells, or T cells provided the cDNA or gDNA that made up the material.

As handled by the study authors: Quantification of nucleated cells was approximated via reference gene primer amplification. TCRdb's table, derived via immunoSEQ multiplex PCR, lists solely in-frame clones and lacks some. V, J and clone size reflect that table, while D and trimming were determined from the DNA. The table shows about 99,000 clones, with about four fifths occurring only once. The CDR3 sequence is 13 residues long. Trimming pared 0 bases from V and 5 bases from J, leaving 6 bases between. Germline assignment: CDR1 KGHSH and CDR2 LQKENI. The specimen sequenced was peripheral blood. The TCR sequence derives from an elderly woman with active or convalescent COVID-19. The chain links TRBV18 to TRBJ2-3; D is uncertain. As DNA, the CDR3 is TGTGCCAGCTCACCACCGTCGGGAGATACGCAGTATTTT. Its protein is CASSPPSGDTQYF.